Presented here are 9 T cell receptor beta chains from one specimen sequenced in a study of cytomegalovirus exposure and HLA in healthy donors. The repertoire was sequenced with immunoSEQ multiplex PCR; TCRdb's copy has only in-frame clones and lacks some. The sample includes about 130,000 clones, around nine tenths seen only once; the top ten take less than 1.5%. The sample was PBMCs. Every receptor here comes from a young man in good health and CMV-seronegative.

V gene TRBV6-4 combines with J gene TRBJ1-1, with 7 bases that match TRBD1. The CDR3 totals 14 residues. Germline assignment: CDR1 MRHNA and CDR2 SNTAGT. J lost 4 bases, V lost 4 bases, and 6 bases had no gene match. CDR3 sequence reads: CASSADRESTEAFF. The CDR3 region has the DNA TGTGCCAGCAGTGCCGACAGGGAAAGCACTGAAGCTTTCTTT.

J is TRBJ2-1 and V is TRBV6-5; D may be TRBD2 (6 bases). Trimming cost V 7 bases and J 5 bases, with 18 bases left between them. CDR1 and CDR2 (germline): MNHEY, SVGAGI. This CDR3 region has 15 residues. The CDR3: CASINLASANNEQFF. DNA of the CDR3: TGTGCCAGCATCAACTTGGCTAGCGCGAACAATGAGCAGTTCTTC.

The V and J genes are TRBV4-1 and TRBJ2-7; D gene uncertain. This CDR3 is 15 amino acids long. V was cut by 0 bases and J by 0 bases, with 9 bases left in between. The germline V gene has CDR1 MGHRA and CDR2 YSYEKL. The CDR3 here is CASSQDSHSSYEQYF. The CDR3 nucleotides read TGCGCCAGCAGCCAAGATAGTCATAGCTCCTACGAGCAGTACTTC.

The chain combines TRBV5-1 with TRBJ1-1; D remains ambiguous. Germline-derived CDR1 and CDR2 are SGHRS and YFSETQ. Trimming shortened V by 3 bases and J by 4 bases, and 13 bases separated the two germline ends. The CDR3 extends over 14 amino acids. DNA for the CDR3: TGCGCCAGCAGCTCCAGGAGGGCCCGCACTGAAGCTTTCTTT. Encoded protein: CASSSRRARTEAFF.

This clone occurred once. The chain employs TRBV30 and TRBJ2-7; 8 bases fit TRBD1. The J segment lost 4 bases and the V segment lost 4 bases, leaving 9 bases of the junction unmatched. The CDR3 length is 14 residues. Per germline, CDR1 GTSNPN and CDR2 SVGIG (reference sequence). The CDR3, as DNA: TGTGCCTGGAACCCGGCAGGGGGCTTGTACGAGCAGTACTTC. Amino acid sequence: CAWNPAGGLYEQYF.

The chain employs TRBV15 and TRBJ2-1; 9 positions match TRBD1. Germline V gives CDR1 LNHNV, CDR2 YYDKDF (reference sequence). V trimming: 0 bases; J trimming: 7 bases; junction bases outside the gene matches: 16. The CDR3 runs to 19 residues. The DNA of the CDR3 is TGTGCCACCAGCAGAGATTTAAGGGGTAGGGACAGGGTTTCTAATGAGCAGTTCTTC. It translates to CATSRDLRGRDRVSNEQFF.

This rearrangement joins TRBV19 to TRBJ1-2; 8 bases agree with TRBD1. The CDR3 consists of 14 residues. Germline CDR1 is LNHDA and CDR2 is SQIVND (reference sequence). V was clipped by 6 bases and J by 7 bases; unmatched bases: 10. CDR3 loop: CASRFTTGGSGYTF. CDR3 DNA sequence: TGTGCCAGTAGATTTACCACAGGGGGAAGTGGCTACACCTTC. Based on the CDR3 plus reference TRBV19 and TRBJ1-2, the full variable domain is DGGITQSPKYLFRKEGQNVTLSCEQNLNHDAMYWYRQDPGQGLRLIYYSQIVNDFQKGDIAEGYSVSREKKESFPLTVTSAQKNPTAFYLCASRFTTGGSGYTFGSGTRLTVV.

The DNA for the CDR3 is TGTGCCAGCAGCCGAACCGGGACAGGGTTTAACGGGGAGCTGTTTTTT. This codes for CASSRTGTGFNGELFF. The chain employs TRBV7-6 and TRBJ2-2; 9 bases align to TRBD1. J gave up 7 bases and V 5 bases, and 11 bases lay outside the gene matches. CDR1 SGHVS and CDR2 FNYEAQ come from the germline V gene. The CDR3 totals 16 residues.

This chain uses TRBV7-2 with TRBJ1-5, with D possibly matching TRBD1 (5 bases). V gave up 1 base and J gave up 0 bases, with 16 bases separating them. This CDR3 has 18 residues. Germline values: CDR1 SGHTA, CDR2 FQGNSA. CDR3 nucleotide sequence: TGTGCCAGCAGCTTAGAGCCAGGGTGGCGTTATAGCAATCAGCCCCAGCATTTT. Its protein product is CASSLEPGWRYSNQPQHF.